This TCR beta chain was identified during a study of CD8 T cells in Susac syndrome. Random hexamers were used to reverse transcribe the RNA input (about 0.45 to 1 ug). MiXCR was run by TCRdb on the immunoSEQ multiplex PCR reads, yielding one entry per CDR3 protein. The sample holds approximately 150,000 distinct CDR3 sequences; 80% are singletons and the top ten take more than 0.5%. TEMRA cells were enriched by FACS, and CD4+ and CD8+ T cells were negatively isolated. The CDR3 loop spans 14 amino acids. Germline V gene sequence: CDR1 KGHDR, CDR2 SFDVKD. The V segment lost 9 bases and the J segment 5 bases; nucleotides outside the gene matches: 4.

The receptor was isolated from a human donor with multiple sclerosis. The sequencing input was CD8+ T cells from PBMCs. The rearrangement links TRBV24-1 to TRBJ2-2; 11 nucleotides line up with TRBD1. CDR3 amino acids: CATAGTGGTGELFF. The CDR3 DNA reads as TGTGCCACCGCGGGGACAGGGGGTACCGGGGAGCTGTTTTTT.